The 16 T cell receptor beta chains listed next were all sequenced from one sample in a study of blood T cell repertoires in COVID-19. Sequenced by immunoSEQ multiplex PCR; TCRdb stores in-frame clones only, minus some. The sample holds about 63,000 clones; more than 80% are singletons and the top ten take 3.5% to 4%. Material: PBMCs or T cells enriched from blood (not recorded which). These receptor sequences come from a woman aged 40 to 50 with acute COVID-19.

V gene TRBV19 combines with J gene TRBJ1-4; D possibly corresponds to TRBD1 (5 bases). Trimming took off 5 bases at V and 8 bases at J, with 18 bases between the two ends. The CDR3 extends over 15 amino acids. Germline V lookup: CDR1 LNHDA, CDR2 SQIVND (reference sequence). The CDR3 DNA follows: TGTGCCAGTAGTTCCCCGCGGAGGGGTGAAGAAAAACTGTTTTTT. Amino acid sequence: CASSSPRRGEEKLFF.

The rearrangement links TRBV3-1 (or the pseudogene TRBV3-2) to TRBJ2-1; TRBD1 matches at 8 bases. V gave up 4 bases and J gave up 15 bases; unmatched junction bases: 5. The CDR3 is made up of 11 amino acids. The germline V gene has CDR1 LGHDT and CDR2 YNNKEL (reference sequence). The CDR3 spells CASSRQGLWFF. DNA of the CDR3: TGTGCCAGCAGCCGACAGGGGTTGTGGTTCTTC.

The chain is built from TRBV3-1 (or the pseudogene TRBV3-2) and TRBJ2-4; 7 nucleotides match TRBD1. Germline CDR1 LGHDT, CDR2 YNNKEL (reference sequence). CDR3 length: 17 amino acids. The trim removed 2 bases at V and 4 bases at J, leaving 11 bases unmatched. The DNA for the CDR3 is TGTGCCAGCAGCCAACAAACAGGGGTCGTGGCTAAAAACATTCAGTACTTC. As protein: CASSQQTGVVAKNIQYF.

The CDR3 DNA follows: TGTGCCAGCTCACCACCAGGCCGACAGGGGGATACGCAGTATTTT. Its translation: CASSPPGRQGDTQYF. The J gene is TRBJ2-3, the V gene TRBV18; TRBD1 agrees at 8 bases. V dropped 0 bases and J dropped 6; count of bases not matched to a gene: 5. CDR3 length: 15 amino acids. Germline V gene sequence: CDR1 KGHSH, CDR2 LQKENI.

The chain links TRBV5-6 to TRBJ2-7, with 7 bases identical to TRBD1. Unmatched junction bases numbered 8, after V lost 4 bases and J lost 7 bases. Looked up from germline, CDR1 is SGHDT and CDR2 is YYEEEE. The CDR3 length is 13 residues. CDR3 DNA sequence: TGTGCCAGCAGCCGAGAGGGGGCGCAGGAGCAGTACTTC. Translating gives CASSREGAQEQYF.

V and J are TRBV9 and TRBJ1-3, with a tentative D call TRBD1 (6 bases). Germline loops: CDR1 SGDLS, CDR2 YYNGEE. This CDR3 spans 13 amino acids. Trimming stripped 3 bases from V and 2 bases from J, with 6 bases between. The CDR3 region is CASSGTAGNTIYF. The CDR3 nucleotides are TGTGCCAGCAGCGGGACAGCTGGAAACACCATATATTTT. Based on the CDR3 plus reference TRBV9 and TRBJ1-3, the full variable domain is DSGVTQTPKHLITATGQRVTLRCSPRSGDLSVYWYQQSLDQGLQFLIQYYNGEERAKGNILERFSAQQFPDLHSELNLSSLELGDSALYFCASSGTAGNTIYFGEGSWLTVV.

The chain joins TRBV19 to TRBJ2-2, with 9 bases lining up with TRBD2. V dropped 7 bases and J dropped 6; count of bases not matched to a gene: 9. The length of the CDR3 is 15 residues. Germline lookup yields CDR1 LNHDA and CDR2 SQIVND (reference sequence). The DNA of the CDR3 is TGTGCCAGTACCCGGGGAGCTAGCGGGGCCGGGGAGCTGTTTTTT. It yields the protein CASTRGASGAGELFF.

The chain recombines TRBV24-1 with TRBJ1-5, with 10 bases identical to TRBD1. J lost 3 bases, V lost 7 bases, and 2 bases had no gene match. This CDR3 has 14 residues. The germline CDR1 and CDR2 sequences are KGHDR and SFDVKD. CDR3 DNA: TGTGCCACCAGGGACAGGGGGAACAATCAGCCCCAGCATTTT. Translating gives CATRDRGNNQPQHF.

J is TRBJ1-4 and V is TRBV4-1; maybe TRBD1 (6 bases). The CDR3 totals 15 residues. Trimming stripped 1 base from V and 4 bases from J, with 10 bases between. Germline CDR1 reads MGHRA; CDR2 reads YSYEKL. The CDR3 nucleotides are TGCGCCAGCAGCCAAGGCGGGGGCTTTAATGAAAAACTGTTTTTT. Translating it yields CASSQGGGFNEKLFF.

The chain recombines TRBV28 with TRBJ2-3, with a weak D call TRBD2 (5 bases). CDR3 length: 13 amino acids. V lost 5 bases and J lost 4, with 10 bases in between. From germline, CDR1 is MDHEN and CDR2 SYDVKM. The CDR3 sequence: CASSVRAPDTQYF. For the CDR3, the DNA is TGTGCCAGCAGTGTGAGGGCCCCAGATACGCAGTATTTT. Based on the CDR3 plus reference TRBV28 and TRBJ2-3, the full variable domain is DVKVTQSSRYLVKRTGEKVFLECVQDMDHENMFWYRQDPGLGLRLIYFSYDVKMKEKGDIPEGYSVSREKKERFSLILESASTNQTSMYLCASSVRAPDTQYFGPGTRLTVL.

The rearrangement joins TRBV11-2 to TRBJ2-2, with 7 bases aligning to TRBD1. The V gene end was trimmed by 5 bases and the J gene end by 4 bases; junction bases not matched to a gene: 7. The germline gives CDR1 SGHAT, CDR2 FQNNGV. The length of the CDR3 is 15 residues. CDR3 sequence: CASSPKTGVTGELFF. CDR3 nucleotide sequence: TGTGCCAGCAGCCCGAAAACAGGGGTCACCGGGGAGCTGTTTTTT. The full variable domain, rest sourced from reference TRBV11-2 and TRBJ2-2, is EAGVAQSPRYKIIEKRQSVAFWCNPISGHATLYWYQQILGQGPKLLIQFQNNGVVDDSQLPKDRFSAERLKGVDSTLKIQPAKLEDSAVYLCASSPKTGVTGELFFGEGSRLTVL.

J is TRBJ2-7 and V is TRBV5-4, with D possibly being TRBD1 (6 bases). The V end lost 0 bases, the J end lost 10 bases, and 14 bases lay between the germline ends. The germline gives CDR1 SGHNT, CDR2 YYREEE (reference sequence). This CDR3 contains 13 residues. CDR3 nucleotide sequence: TGTGCCAGCAGCTTGGATGGCAGGGGCAAACAGTACGTC. It codes for CASSLDGRGKQYV.

The J gene is TRBJ2-2, the V gene TRBV2; D unresolved. The CDR3 totals 13 residues. The V gene's germline CDR1 is SNHLY and CDR2 FYNNEI. The V end lost 6 bases, the J end lost 5 bases, and 10 bases lay between the germline ends. This CDR3 reads CASRKGETGELFF. CDR3 DNA sequence: TGTGCCAGCAGGAAAGGAGAAACCGGGGAGCTGTTTTTT. The full variable domain, with the rest looked up from reference TRBV2 and TRBJ2-2, is EPEVTQTPSHQVTQMGQEVILRCVPISNHLYFYWYRQILGQKVEFLVSFYNNEISEKSEIFDDQFSVERPDGSNFTLKIRSTKLEDSAMYFCASRKGETGELFFGEGSRLTVL.

V usage is TRBV6-5 and J usage is TRBJ1-6; 7 bases fit TRBD1. CDR3 length: 15 amino acids. Germline CDR1 is MNHEY and CDR2 is SVGAGI. After removal of 6 bases from V and 2 bases from J, the junction contained 4 bases not matched to a gene. The CDR3 sequence: CASRQGKTYNSPLHF. The CDR3 DNA is TGTGCCAGCAGACAGGGGAAGACCTATAATTCACCCCTCCACTTT.

This chain connects TRBV29-1 to TRBJ1-1; unclear D gene. Between the trimmed V and J ends, which lost 7 bases and 4 bases, there was a span of 16 bases. Germline values: CDR1 SQVTM, CDR2 ANQGSEA. There are 13 residues in the CDR3. CDR3 region: CSGGGVVGTEAFF. CDR3 DNA: TGCAGCGGTGGCGGAGTTGTAGGCACTGAAGCTTTCTTT.

This chain connects TRBV4-1 to TRBJ1-2, with D perhaps matching TRBD1 (5 bases). V gave up 1 base and J gave up 2 bases, with 8 bases separating them. CDR1 MGHRA and CDR2 YSYEKL come from the germline V gene. The length of the CDR3 is 14 residues. The CDR3 is CASSQVSGNYGYTF. The DNA for the CDR3 is TGCGCCAGCAGCCAAGTTTCAGGGAACTATGGCTACACCTTC.